A selection of T cell receptor beta chains follows, all from one sample in a study of Ad26.COV2.S vaccination and SARS-CoV-2 variants. The data were produced by immunoSEQ multiplex PCR, yet TCRdb's version contains in-frame clones alone and is incomplete. The data hold approximately 340,000 clones, with approximately 81% observed a single time. Sequenced here: peripheral blood, sampled in a trial of Ad26.COV2.S vaccine versus placebo. These receptors were taken from a person between 18 and 59 years old who received the Ad26.COV2.S COVID-19 vaccine or a placebo. CDR3s include the opening cysteine and the closing phenylalanine or tryptophan. D genes are given only for firm matches. Clone sizes are given selectively: once, few, many, or a class where the clone is expanded.

clone size: -; D gene: -; V gene: TRBV7-2; J gene: TRBJ2-5; CDR3 DNA: TGTGCCAGCAGCCCAAACGGGCCCAGAAGAGAGACCCAGTACTTC; CDR3 protein: CASSPNGPRRETQYF
clone size: -; D gene: -; V gene: TRBV5-1; J gene: TRBJ2-1; CDR3 DNA: TGCGCCAGCAGCTTGGCGGGCAATGAGCAGTTCTTC; CDR3 protein: CASSLAGNEQFF
clone size: -; D gene: -; V gene: TRBV5-5; J gene: TRBJ2-2; CDR3 DNA: TGTGCCAGCAGCTTGCTCACCGGGGAGCTGTTTTTT; CDR3 protein: CASSLLTGELFF
clone size: -; D gene: -; V gene: TRBV2; J gene: TRBJ1-1; CDR3 DNA: TGTGCCAGCAGGGAAGGGGGTGGGGGCAACACTGAAGCTTTCTTT; CDR3 protein: CASREGGGGNTEAFF
clone size: -; D gene: TRBD1; V gene: TRBV11-3; J gene: TRBJ2-2; CDR3 DNA: TGTGCCAGCAGCTTCTACAGGGGCGGGGAGCTGTTTTTT; CDR3 protein: CASSFYRGGELFF
clone size: once; D gene: -; V gene: TRBV30; J gene: TRBJ1-1; CDR3 DNA: TGTGCCTGGAGTTATATTGGACGGGGGAACACTGAAGCTTTCTTT; CDR3 protein: CAWSYIGRGNTEAFF
clone size: -; D gene: -; V gene: TRBV4-3; J gene: TRBJ2-5; CDR3 DNA: TGCGCCAGCAGCCAAGATCCCAAGACCCAGTACTTC; CDR3 protein: CASSQDPKTQYF
clone size: -; D gene: TRBD2; V gene: TRBV24-1; J gene: TRBJ2-3; CDR3 DNA: TGTGCCACCGAGTTACGACTAGCGGGATCAGTTACGCAGTATTTT; CDR3 protein: CATELRLAGSVTQYF
clone size: -; D gene: TRBD2; V gene: TRBV4-1; J gene: TRBJ2-7; CDR3 DNA: TGCGCCAGCAGCCAAGATCCGGGACTAGCGAAAGACTACGAGCAGTACTTC; CDR3 protein: CASSQDPGLAKDYEQYF
clone size: -; D gene: -; V gene: TRBV24-1; J gene: TRBJ2-1; CDR3 DNA: TGTGCCACCAGTGCTTCTAACAATGAGCAGTTCTTC; CDR3 protein: CATSASNNEQFF
clone size: -; D gene: TRBD2; V gene: TRBV10-1; J gene: TRBJ2-1; CDR3 DNA: TGCGCCAGCAGTGGGAAGGGGCGGGGGAGCCTCAATGAGCAGTTCTTC; CDR3 protein: CASSGKGRGSLNEQFF
clone size: -; D gene: -; V gene: TRBV20-1; J gene: TRBJ1-6; CDR3 DNA: TGCAGTGCTAGTATCGGGAGCTCCTATAATTCACCCCTCCACTTT; CDR3 protein: CSASIGSSYNSPLHF
clone size: -; D gene: TRBD2; V gene: TRBV6-5; J gene: TRBJ2-3; CDR3 DNA: TGTGCCAGCGTTAGCGGGGGGGGCACAGATACGCAGTATTTT; CDR3 protein: CASVSGGGTDTQYF
clone size: -; D gene: -; V gene: TRBV27; J gene: TRBJ2-1; CDR3 DNA: TGTGCCAGCCGCTCCCGGGGTGGCGGCTCCTACAATGAGCAGTTCTTC; CDR3 protein: CASRSRGGGSYNEQFF